Listed below are T cell receptor beta chains from one sample, sequenced in a study of cytomegalovirus exposure and HLA in healthy donors. Data came from immunoSEQ multiplex PCR; TCRdb stores just in-frame clones and leaves some out. The sample lists about 79,000 clones; roughly two thirds were seen once. The sample was PBMCs. Every receptor here comes from a woman between 45 and 60 years old in good health and CMV-seropositive. The CDR3 runs from the conserved cysteine through the conserved F or W. The D gene is left open where the match is weak. The size of a clone is reported for some rows only, either as once, few or many, or as a class for expanded clones.

cdr3_aa: CASSATRMNTEAFF; cdr3_nt: TGTGCCAGCAGCGCCACTCGAATGAACACTGAAGCTTTCTTT; v_call: TRBV11-3; d_call: NA; j_call: TRBJ1-1; clone_size: NA
cdr3_aa: CASSPGGGNGETQYF; cdr3_nt: TGTGCCAGCAGCCCAGGCGGGGGGAATGGAGAGACCCAGTACTTC; v_call: TRBV7-3; d_call: TRBD2; j_call: TRBJ2-5; clone_size: few
cdr3_aa: CASSPIGQGPTNEKLFF; cdr3_nt: TGTGCCAGCAGCCCCATCGGACAGGGCCCAACTAATGAAAAACTGTTTTTT; v_call: TRBV11-2; d_call: TRBD1; j_call: TRBJ1-4; clone_size: once
cdr3_aa: CASSEAGSGNTIYF; cdr3_nt: TGTGCCAGCAGTGAAGCAGGGTCTGGAAACACCATATATTTT; v_call: TRBV25-1; d_call: NA; j_call: TRBJ1-3; clone_size: NA
cdr3_aa: CASSPGADPLGGYTF; cdr3_nt: TGTGCCAGCTCACCGGGGGCGGATCCCCTAGGGGGCTACACCTTC; v_call: TRBV18; d_call: NA; j_call: TRBJ1-2; clone_size: NA
cdr3_aa: CASSLETGSYNEQFF; cdr3_nt: TGCGCCAGCAGCTTGGAAACAGGCTCCTACAATGAGCAGTTCTTC; v_call: TRBV5-1; d_call: NA; j_call: TRBJ2-1; clone_size: once
cdr3_aa: CASSLVVSSLQETQYF; cdr3_nt: TGTGCCAGCAGCTTAGTTGTTAGCTCCCTACAAGAGACCCAGTACTTC; v_call: TRBV7-9; d_call: NA; j_call: TRBJ2-5; clone_size: NA
cdr3_aa: CDSSSAYEQYF; cdr3_nt: TGCGACAGCAGCTCGGCCTACGAGCAGTACTTC; v_call: TRBV5-1; d_call: NA; j_call: TRBJ2-7; clone_size: few
cdr3_aa: CASSNRVLAGEGEELFF; cdr3_nt: TGTGCCAGCAGCAATAGGGTTTTAGCGGGGGAGGGAGAGGAGCTGTTTTTT; v_call: TRBV21-1; d_call: NA; j_call: TRBJ2-2; clone_size: NA
cdr3_aa: CASSTTAGGPETQYF; cdr3_nt: TGCGCCAGCAGCACCACAGCGGGGGGGCCGGAGACCCAGTACTTC; v_call: TRBV4-1; d_call: TRBD2; j_call: TRBJ2-5; clone_size: few
cdr3_aa: CASRTPQGNLDEKLFF; cdr3_nt: TGTGCCAGTAGGACACCTCAGGGAAATCTTGACGAAAAACTGTTTTTT; v_call: TRBV19; d_call: NA; j_call: TRBJ1-4; clone_size: NA
cdr3_aa: CASSPRGGSNTGELFF; cdr3_nt: TGTGCCAGCAGCCCCAGAGGGGGATCGAACACCGGGGAGCTGTTTTTT; v_call: TRBV5-4; d_call: NA; j_call: TRBJ2-2; clone_size: NA
cdr3_aa: CASSARGDSTGELFF; cdr3_nt: TGTGCCAGCAGCGCTCGGGGGGATTCTACCGGGGAGCTGTTTTTT; v_call: TRBV9; d_call: TRBD2; j_call: TRBJ2-2; clone_size: NA
cdr3_aa: CASSLQRETQYF; cdr3_nt: TGTGCCAGCAGCTTACAGCGGGAGACCCAGTACTTC; v_call: TRBV7-2; d_call: NA; j_call: TRBJ2-5; clone_size: NA
cdr3_aa: CASSKLEFRSYNSPLHF; cdr3_nt: TGTGCCAGTAGTAAACTCGAGTTCCGCTCCTATAATTCACCCCTCCACTTT; v_call: TRBV19; d_call: NA; j_call: TRBJ1-6; clone_size: NA
cdr3_aa: CASSPLAGGLETQYF; cdr3_nt: TGTGCCAGCAGTCCACTAGCGGGGGGCCTTGAGACCCAGTACTTC; v_call: TRBV27; d_call: TRBD2; j_call: TRBJ2-5; clone_size: NA
cdr3_aa: CASSDPQGVGTEAFF; cdr3_nt: TGTGCCAGCAGTGACCCACAGGGTGTAGGGACTGAAGCTTTCTTT; v_call: TRBV25-1; d_call: NA; j_call: TRBJ1-1; clone_size: NA
cdr3_aa: CASRRQGSNYEQYF; cdr3_nt: TGTGCCAGCAGAAGACAGGGATCAAACTACGAGCAGTACTTC; v_call: TRBV6-1; d_call: TRBD1; j_call: TRBJ2-7; clone_size: NA
cdr3_aa: CASSYPTGGDTEAFF; cdr3_nt: TGTGCCAGCAGCTATCCGACAGGGGGAGACACTGAAGCTTTCTTT; v_call: TRBV5-6; d_call: TRBD1; j_call: TRBJ1-1; clone_size: NA
cdr3_aa: CASSLQASSTDTQYF; cdr3_nt: TGTGCCAGCAGCTTACAGGCCTCTAGCACAGATACGCAGTATTTT; v_call: TRBV7-2; d_call: NA; j_call: TRBJ2-3; clone_size: NA
cdr3_aa: CSVEGGLETQYF; cdr3_nt: TGCAGCGTTGAGGGGGGGTTAGAGACCCAGTACTTC; v_call: TRBV29-1; d_call: TRBD2; j_call: TRBJ2-5; clone_size: NA
cdr3_aa: CASSEVLLGPSSYEQYF; cdr3_nt: TGTGCCAGCAGTGAAGTTTTGTTGGGCCCCTCGTCCTACGAGCAGTACTTC; v_call: TRBV6-1; d_call: NA; j_call: TRBJ2-7; clone_size: few
cdr3_aa: CASSLVGRVTDTQYF; cdr3_nt: TGTGCCAGCAGCTTAGTGGGGAGGGTCACAGATACGCAGTATTTT; v_call: TRBV11-3; d_call: TRBD2; j_call: TRBJ2-3; clone_size: NA
cdr3_aa: CASSPPALDRAYGYTF; cdr3_nt: TGTGCCAGCAGCCCGCCAGCCTTGGACAGAGCCTATGGCTACACCTTC; v_call: TRBV7-9; d_call: NA; j_call: TRBJ1-2; clone_size: NA
cdr3_aa: CASSLTGTQYF; cdr3_nt: TGTGCCAGCAGCTTGACGGGGACCCAGTACTTC; v_call: TRBV5-8; d_call: NA; j_call: TRBJ2-5; clone_size: NA
cdr3_aa: CASSPTVGGTQETQYF; cdr3_nt: TGCGCCAGCAGCCCTACCGTGGGAGGGACCCAAGAGACCCAGTACTTC; v_call: TRBV5-1; d_call: TRBD2; j_call: TRBJ2-5; clone_size: NA
cdr3_aa: CASSHPGLAGSKDVDEQFF; cdr3_nt: TGCGCCAGCAGCCACCCGGGACTAGCGGGGTCTAAAGATGTCGATGAGCAGTTCTTC; v_call: TRBV4-1; d_call: TRBD2; j_call: TRBJ2-1; clone_size: few
cdr3_aa: CASSRRGAMNTEAFF; cdr3_nt: TGTGCCAGTAGTAGGAGGGGAGCCATGAACACTGAAGCTTTCTTT; v_call: TRBV19; d_call: NA; j_call: TRBJ1-1; clone_size: NA
cdr3_aa: CAGRGNYGYTF; cdr3_nt: TGTGCCGGGCGGGGCAACTATGGCTACACCTTC; v_call: TRBV7-9; d_call: NA; j_call: TRBJ1-2; clone_size: NA
cdr3_aa: CSSSLDRGAQYF; cdr3_nt: TGTTCCAGCAGCTTAGACAGGGGGGCCCAGTACTTC; v_call: TRBV7-9; d_call: TRBD1; j_call: TRBJ2-5; clone_size: NA
cdr3_aa: CSSSSQGNVEKLFF; cdr3_nt: TGTTCCAGCAGCTCCCAGGGGAACGTCGAAAAACTGTTTTTT; v_call: TRBV7-9; d_call: NA; j_call: TRBJ1-4; clone_size: NA
cdr3_aa: CASSDLLAGGQIAKNIHYF; cdr3_nt: TGTGCCAGCAGTGATTTGCTAGCGGGGGGACAAATAGCCAAAAACATTCATTACTTC; v_call: TRBV2; d_call: TRBD2; j_call: TRBJ2-4; clone_size: NA
cdr3_aa: CASSSLQLAGENEQFF; cdr3_nt: TGTGCCAGCAGCTCTTTACAACTAGCGGGGGAGAATGAGCAGTTCTTC; v_call: TRBV7-2; d_call: TRBD2; j_call: TRBJ2-1; clone_size: NA
cdr3_aa: CASSLDQNQPQHF; cdr3_nt: TGTGCCAGCAGCCTCGATCAGAATCAGCCCCAGCATTTT; v_call: TRBV5-8; d_call: NA; j_call: TRBJ1-5; clone_size: NA
cdr3_aa: CASSLIAGGPDTQYF; cdr3_nt: TGTGCCAGCAGTTTAATAGCGGGGGGGCCAGATACGCAGTATTTT; v_call: TRBV28; d_call: TRBD2; j_call: TRBJ2-3; clone_size: NA
cdr3_aa: CASSFTSRPPYEQYF; cdr3_nt: TGTGCCAGCAGCTTTACTAGCCGCCCCCCCTACGAGCAGTACTTC; v_call: TRBV7-9; d_call: NA; j_call: TRBJ2-7; clone_size: few